The 12 T cell receptor beta chains in this list originate from one sample, sequenced in a study of blood T cell repertoires in COVID-19. Generated by immunoSEQ multiplex PCR, the TCRdb table keeps only in-frame clones and is missing some. This sample carries about 87,000 clones, roughly 91% of them seen once, and the ten largest clones take roughly 4.5%. Sequenced sample: peripheral blood. The receptors were sampled from a woman older than 75 with acute or convalescent COVID-19.

The rearrangement joins TRBV30 to TRBJ2-5, with 10 bases that match TRBD2. J gave up 4 bases and V 0 bases, and 5 bases lay outside the gene matches. Germline V gene sequence: CDR1 GTSNPN, CDR2 SVGIG (reference sequence). The CDR3 is 15 residues long. The CDR3 loop is CAWSVLAGGRETQYF. The CDR3 nucleotides are TGTGCCTGGAGTGTTTTAGCGGGGGGTAGAGAGACCCAGTACTTC. The full variable domain, with the rest looked up from reference TRBV30 and TRBJ2-5, is SQTIHQWPATLVQPVGSPLSLECTVEGTSNPNLYWYRQAAGRGLQLLFYSVGIGQISSEVPQNLSASRPQDRQFILSSKKLLLSDSGFYLCAWSVLAGGRETQYFGPGTRLLVL.

This chain joins TRBV12-3 or TRBV12-4 and TRBJ1-2; TRBD1 might be the D (5 bases). This CDR3 is built from 12 residues. The V gene lost 7 bases and the J gene lost 4 bases, with 10 bases spanning the gap. The CDR3 spells CASNPGGYGYTF. In nucleotides, the CDR3 is TGTGCCAGCAACCCGGGGGGCTATGGCTACACCTTC.

CDR3 in amino acids: CAWSPLSGKGTDTQYF. CDR3 nucleotides: TGTGCCTGGAGTCCCTTAAGCGGGAAGGGCACAGATACGCAGTATTTT. This rearrangement joins TRBV30 to TRBJ2-3; 7 nucleotides agree with TRBD2. The CDR3 is 16 amino acids. V was clipped by 2 bases and J by 1 base; unmatched bases: 9. In germline, CDR1 is GTSNPN, CDR2 SVGIG (reference sequence).

As concerns this clone: This CDR3 is also generated by other DNA sequences in the sample. This chain links TRBV4-1 with TRBJ2-3, with TRBD2 as a possible D gene (5 bases). CDR3 size: 13 residues. Germline V gene data show CDR1 as MGHRA and CDR2 as YSYEKL. Trimming left V 3 bases short and J 4 bases short, with 8 bases between. The CDR3 spells CASSQGEADTQYF. DNA for the CDR3: TGCGCCAGCAGCCAGGGAGAGGCAGATACGCAGTATTTT.

The chain carries TRBV15 and TRBJ1-5; TRBD1 agrees at 9 bases. Trimming removed 0 bases from V and 2 bases from J; junction bases left unmatched: 5. There are 17 residues in the CDR3. Germline CDR1 and CDR2: LNHNV and YYDKDF (reference sequence). The CDR3 bases are TGTGCCACCAGCAGAGAAGGGACAGGGTACGGCAATCAGCCCCAGCATTTT. Translation: CATSREGTGYGNQPQHF.

The V and J genes are TRBV6-6 and TRBJ1-2; D possibly corresponds to TRBD1 (6 bases). The CDR3 covers 13 residues. The germline V gene encodes CDR1 MNHNY and CDR2 SVGAGI (reference sequence). V dropped 6 bases and J dropped 1 base, with 9 bases sitting between them. The CDR3 protein is CASRNRVNYGYTF. CDR3 DNA: TGTGCCAGCAGAAACAGGGTTAACTATGGCTACACCTTC.

CDR3 nucleotide sequence: TGTGCCAGCTCACCAAATAGCGAGCAGTACTTC. It specifies CASSPNSEQYF. The gene calls are TRBV18 and TRBJ2-7; D is unclear. This CDR3 comprises 11 residues. Trimming took off 2 bases at V and 6 bases at J, with 5 bases between the two ends. The germline gives CDR1 KGHSH, CDR2 LQKENI.

V and J are TRBV6-5 and TRBJ2-3; 7 bases are shared with TRBD2. The CDR3 totals 15 residues. CDR1 and CDR2 from the germline V gene are MNHEY and SVGAGI. V was pared by 5 bases and J by 5 bases, with 10 bases of the junction left unmatched. The CDR3 DNA sequence: TGTGCCAGCAGTCGGCGGACTAGTTGGGAAGATACGCAGTATTTT. This translates into CASSRRTSWEDTQYF.

The rearrangement links TRBV5-1 to TRBJ1-1, with D unclear. V lost 6 bases to trimming and J lost 1 base, with 7 bases between them. Germline V gene data show CDR1 as SGHRS and CDR2 as YFSETQ. There are 12 residues in the CDR3. For the CDR3, the DNA is TGCGCCAGCACGGAGGGGAACACTGAAGCTTTCTTT. It translates to CASTEGNTEAFF.

The rearrangement links TRBV27 to TRBJ1-2; 7 bases are a match to TRBD1. The J segment lost 3 bases and the V segment lost 5 bases, leaving 9 bases of the junction unmatched. CDR1 is MNHEY and CDR2 is SMNVEV in the germline V gene (reference sequence). CDR3 length: 15 residues. The chain's CDR3 is CASSAMTGRDYGYTF. The CDR3 DNA reads as TGTGCCAGCAGTGCTATGACAGGGCGGGACTATGGCTACACCTTC.

The V call is TRBV19, the J call TRBJ2-2, with D possibly TRBD1 on 6 matching bases. V lost 5 bases, J lost 3 bases, and 10 bases lay in between. In germline, CDR1 is LNHDA, CDR2 SQIVND (reference sequence). The CDR3 totals 14 residues. Here the CDR3 DNA reads TGTGCCAGTAGTTTACAGGGTTACACCGGGGAGCTGTTTTTT. The encoded protein is CASSLQGYTGELFF.

The genes are TRBV14 and TRBJ2-7; 7 nucleotides match TRBD1. CDR1 is SGHDN and CDR2 is FVKESK in the germline V gene. J was trimmed by 0 bases and V by 4 bases; bases with no gene match: 6. This CDR3 is 15 amino acids long. DNA of the CDR3: TGTGCCAGCAGCCGATATACAGGGGACTCCTACGAGCAGTACTTC. Translating it yields CASSRYTGDSYEQYF.